The 22 T cell receptor beta chains listed next were all sequenced from one sample in a study of cytomegalovirus exposure and HLA in healthy donors (dated by TCRdb to the late 2010s). Libraries came from the immunoSEQ multiplex PCR assay. A mixture of 60 forward primers for TCR Vbeta segments and 13 reverse primers for TCR Jbeta segments was used in the multiplex PCR. TCRdb took this table from immuneACCESS and kept in-frame rearrangements with V and J called. Such tables lack part of the clones; where checked against another copy, unresolved V genes explain under half of the gap, and the rest is unexplained. The table of this sample itemizes 30,000 to 40,000 clones. The biggest ten clones account for approximately 6% of the sample. Material for sequencing was PBMCs. These receptors were collected from a human donor in good health.

The V call is TRBV18, the J call TRBJ2-2, with D possibly matching TRBD2 (5 bases). Trimming left V 6 bases short and J 0 bases short, with 11 bases between. This CDR3 comprises 15 residues. Germline CDR1 KGHSH, CDR2 LQKENI. The CDR3 spells CASSSVAANTGELFF. CDR3 in DNA: TGTGCCAGCTCTAGCGTCGCGGCGAACACCGGGGAGCTGTTTTTT.

The chain uses TRBV5-4 and TRBJ2-5; no clear D. The V end was cut by 1 base, the J end by 10 bases, with 11 bases between. The CDR3 runs to 12 residues. The germline gives CDR1 SGHNT, CDR2 YYREEE (reference sequence). CDR3 nucleotide sequence: TGTGCCAGCAGCTTGACAACCGGAGACCAGTACTTC. This codes for CASSLTTGDQYF.

This chain links TRBV7-6 with TRBJ1-1; 9 bases fit TRBD1. The trim removed 2 bases at V and 5 bases at J, leaving 3 bases unmatched. CDR1 is SGHVS and CDR2 is FNYEAQ in the germline V gene. The CDR3 spans 14 residues. The CDR3 protein is CASSLTGGGTEAFF. CDR3 coding DNA: TGTGCCAGCAGCTTAACAGGGGGCGGGACTGAAGCTTTCTTT.

The chain combines TRBV9 with TRBJ1-1, with D maybe TRBD1 (6 bases). The CDR3 sequence is 13 residues long. Germline CDR1 is SGDLS and CDR2 is YYNGEE. Trimming took off 2 bases at V and 5 bases at J, with 10 bases between the two ends. The CDR3 loop is CASSVGQTTEAFF. CDR3 sequence (DNA): TGTGCCAGCAGCGTTGGACAGACTACTGAAGCTTTCTTT.

The rearrangement uses TRBV12-5 and TRBJ2-3; 8 bases are a match to TRBD2. V lost 1 base, J lost 3 bases, and 6 bases stayed unmatched. CDR3 size: 16 residues. CDR1 is LGHNT, CDR2 FRNRAP, per germline. The CDR3 spells CASGLGYSGETDTQYF. CDR3 nucleotide sequence: TGTGCTAGTGGTTTGGGGTATAGCGGGGAGACAGATACGCAGTATTTT.

The chain joins TRBV18 to TRBJ2-5; a weak D match, TRBD1 (6 bases). CDR1 and CDR2 from the germline V gene are KGHSH and LQKENI. Trimming cost V 6 bases and J 3 bases, with 11 bases left between them. The CDR3 is made up of 13 amino acids. The CDR3 DNA sequence: TGTGCCAGCTCGTCTGGACAGAAAGAGACCCAGTACTTC. Translating it yields CASSSGQKETQYF.

The chain combines TRBV5-8 with TRBJ1-5; D possibly corresponds to TRBD1 (6 bases). The germline gives CDR1 SGHTS, CDR2 YDEGEE. The V end lost 4 bases, the J end lost 4 bases, and 9 bases lay between the germline ends. The length of the CDR3 is 13 residues. The CDR3 nucleotides read TGTGCCAGCAGCCAAGACAGGAATCAGCCCCAGCATTTT. Its translation: CASSQDRNQPQHF.

This rearrangement joins TRBV27 to TRBJ2-2; no definite D call. The germline CDR1 and CDR2 sequences are MNHEY and SMNVEV (reference sequence). V lost 2 bases to trimming and J lost 4 bases, with 5 bases between them. CDR3 length: 13 amino acids. The CDR3 sequence: CASSLHSTGELFF. CDR3 nucleotide sequence: TGTGCCAGCAGTTTACACAGCACCGGGGAGCTGTTTTTT.

The chain has TRBV5-1 and TRBJ1-2; perhaps TRBD1 as D (5 bases). V lost 0 bases, J lost 10 bases, and 13 bases lay in between. The length of the CDR3 is 13 residues. Germline CDR1 is SGHRS and CDR2 is YFSETQ. For the CDR3, the DNA is TGCGCCAGCAGCTTGGCTCTGCAGGGCTACTACACCTTC. As protein: CASSLALQGYYTF.

The chain couples TRBV30 to TRBJ2-5; D is undetermined. The length of the CDR3 is 13 residues. Germline values: CDR1 GTSNPN, CDR2 SVGIG (reference sequence). With 4 bases removed from V and 5 bases from J, the gap between germline ends came to 14 bases. The CDR3, as DNA: TGTGCCTGGACCCGCAGGATTCGGGAGACCCAGTACTTC. Its translation: CAWTRRIRETQYF.

The gene calls are TRBV6-5 and TRBJ1-1; D is possibly TRBD1 (6 bases). CDR1 is MNHEY, CDR2 SVGAGI, per germline. Deletions cut 2 bases from V and 11 bases from J, with 15 bases between. This CDR3 has 13 residues. CDR3 amino acids: CASSYDRIGEAFF. CDR3 sequence (DNA): TGTGCCAGCAGTTACGACAGGATAGGAGAGGCTTTCTTT.

This chain links TRBV27 with TRBJ1-6, with D possibly being TRBD1 (5 bases). V was shortened by 2 bases and J by 7 bases, with 6 bases between the two germline ends. The CDR3 length is 13 residues. The germline V gene encodes CDR1 MNHEY and CDR2 SMNVEV (reference sequence). As DNA, the CDR3 is TGTGCCAGCAGTTTAGGGGGGAATTCACCCCTCCACTTT. As protein: CASSLGGNSPLHF.

In the case of this clone: An end of the junction does not agree with germline; a read error may underlie this. The J gene is TRBJ2-5, the V gene TRBV4-2; 8 bases map to TRBD2. Looked up from germline, CDR1 is LGHNA and CDR2 is YNFKEQ. The CDR3 is made up of 17 amino acids. The CDR3 spells CASSQGYGGALVENQYF. The CDR3 DNA reads TGTGCCAGCAGCCAAGGGTACGGGGGGGCTTTAGTAGAGAACCAGTACTTC.

The V and J genes are TRBV4-1 and TRBJ2-1; 10 nucleotides match TRBD2. This CDR3 region has 16 residues. With 1 base clipped from V and 6 bases from J, the junction kept 6 bases outside the gene matches. In germline, CDR1 is MGHRA, CDR2 YSYEKL. Written as DNA, the CDR3 is TGCGCCAGCAGCCAAGCGGTAGCGGGGGGCCTCAATGAGCAGTTCTTC. Protein sequence: CASSQAVAGGLNEQFF.

The chain links TRBV14 to TRBJ1-1; no definite D call. The germline V and J ends were trimmed by 0 bases and 2 bases, with 4 bases remaining between them. The CDR3 sequence is 13 residues long. The germline gives CDR1 SGHDN, CDR2 FVKESK. CDR3 in amino acids: CASSQDRNTEAFF. The CDR3 DNA follows: TGTGCCAGCAGCCAAGATCGTAACACTGAAGCTTTCTTT.

This chain joins TRBV29-1 and TRBJ2-7; D may be TRBD1 (5 bases). V lost 6 bases and J 6 bases, leaving 21 bases between the germline ends. The germline V gene encodes CDR1 SQVTM and CDR2 ANQGSEA. The CDR3 has 14 residues. CDR3 residues: CSVKTDNSPTEQYF. The CDR3 bases are TGCAGCGTGAAGACGGACAACTCCCCGACCGAGCAGTACTTC.

The rearrangement uses TRBV4-1 and TRBJ2-7; 9 bases agree with TRBD1. The CDR3 is made up of 15 amino acids. V lost 3 bases, J lost 3 bases, and 6 bases stayed unmatched. Germline CDR1 reads MGHRA; CDR2 reads YSYEKL. CDR3: CASSQAGTGIYEQYF. The CDR3 nucleotides read TGCGCCAGCAGCCAGGCCGGGACAGGGATCTACGAGCAGTACTTC.

The genes are TRBV30 and TRBJ2-7; tentative D call: TRBD2 (6 bases). CDR1 is GTSNPN and CDR2 is SVGIG in the germline V gene (reference sequence). The CDR3 is 14 amino acids. V lost 3 bases, J lost 7 bases, and 19 bases lay in between. CDR3 bases: TGTGCCTGGAGGCGGGAATCAAGAATGGGGGAGCAGTACTTC. Amino acid sequence: CAWRRESRMGEQYF.

This rearrangement joins TRBV13 to TRBJ2-4, with no clear D. From germline, CDR1 is PRHDT and CDR2 FYEKMQ (reference sequence). V was cut by 5 bases and J by 0 bases, with 11 bases left in between. This CDR3 is 15 amino acids long. The CDR3 DNA sequence: TGTGCCAGCAGCACCCTTCGACTAGCCAAAAACATTCAGTACTTC. This gives the protein CASSTLRLAKNIQYF.

The chain combines TRBV6-1 with TRBJ2-7; D perhaps matches TRBD1 (8 bases). This CDR3 has 14 amino acids. Germline assignment: CDR1 MNHNS and CDR2 SASEGT. The V and J ends lost 3 bases and 7 bases respectively, with 16 bases between them. CDR3 coding DNA: TGTGCCAGCAGTGACAGATACAGGGGGGGTGAGCAGTACTTC. Amino acid sequence: CASSDRYRGGEQYF.

On this clone: The sample has other DNA sequences that encode this CDR3 too. This chain joins TRBV6-1 and TRBJ2-2, with D possibly TRBD2 on 5 matching bases. In germline, CDR1 is MNHNS, CDR2 SASEGT. The germline V and J ends were trimmed by 5 bases and 5 bases, with 15 bases remaining between them. CDR3 size: 15 residues. The CDR3 is CASSLGIRGTGELFF. The CDR3, as DNA: TGTGCCAGCAGTTTGGGGATCCGGGGTACCGGGGAGCTGTTTTTT.

CDR3 region: CATLDGNTEAFF. CDR3 DNA sequence: TGTGCCACCCTAGACGGGAACACTGAAGCTTTCTTT. This chain connects TRBV28 to TRBJ1-1; D is undetermined. Germline values: CDR1 MDHEN, CDR2 SYDVKM. V dropped 10 bases and J dropped 1 base, with 10 bases sitting between them. This CDR3 contains 12 residues.